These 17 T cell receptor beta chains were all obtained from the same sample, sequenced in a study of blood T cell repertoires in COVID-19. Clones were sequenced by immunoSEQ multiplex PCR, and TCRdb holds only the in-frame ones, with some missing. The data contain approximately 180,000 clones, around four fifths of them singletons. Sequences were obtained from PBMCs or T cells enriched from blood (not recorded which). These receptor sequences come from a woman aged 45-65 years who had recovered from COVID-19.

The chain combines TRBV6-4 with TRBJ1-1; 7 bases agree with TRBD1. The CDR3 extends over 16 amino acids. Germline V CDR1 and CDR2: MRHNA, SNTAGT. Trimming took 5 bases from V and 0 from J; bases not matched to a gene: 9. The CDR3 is CASSRTGDPMNTEAFF. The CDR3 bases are TGTGCCAGCAGTAGAACAGGGGACCCCATGAACACTGAAGCTTTCTTT.

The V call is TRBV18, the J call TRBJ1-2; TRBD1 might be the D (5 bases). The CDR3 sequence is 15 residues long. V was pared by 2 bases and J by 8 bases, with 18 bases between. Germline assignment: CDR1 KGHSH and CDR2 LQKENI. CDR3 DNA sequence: TGTGCCAGCTCACCAACGGTGGGCAGGGTAGGCGGCTACACCTTC. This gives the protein CASSPTVGRVGGYTF.

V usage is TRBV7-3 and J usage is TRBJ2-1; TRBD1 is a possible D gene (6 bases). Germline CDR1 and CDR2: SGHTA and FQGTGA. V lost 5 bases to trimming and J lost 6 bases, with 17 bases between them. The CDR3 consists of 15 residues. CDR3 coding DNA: TGTGCCAGCAGCACGACACAGGGAATCGCCAATGAGCAGTTCTTC. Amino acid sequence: CASSTTQGIANEQFF. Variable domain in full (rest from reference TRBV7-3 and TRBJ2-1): GAGVSQTPSNKVTEKGKYVELRCDPISGHTALYWYRQSLGQGPEFLIYFQGTGAADDSGLPNDRFFAVRPEGSVSTLKIQRTERGDSAVYLCASSTTQGIANEQFFGPGTRLTVL.

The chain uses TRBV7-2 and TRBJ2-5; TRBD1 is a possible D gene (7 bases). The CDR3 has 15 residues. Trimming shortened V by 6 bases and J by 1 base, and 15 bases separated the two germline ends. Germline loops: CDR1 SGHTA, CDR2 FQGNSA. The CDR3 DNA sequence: TGTGCCAGCAGTGTCCAGGGGGACTTCCAAGAGACCCAGTACTTC. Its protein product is CASSVQGDFQETQYF.

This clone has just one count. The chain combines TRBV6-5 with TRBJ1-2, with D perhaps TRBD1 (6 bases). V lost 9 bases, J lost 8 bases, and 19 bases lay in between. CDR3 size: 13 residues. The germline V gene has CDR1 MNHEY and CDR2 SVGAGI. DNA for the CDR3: TGTGCCAGAAAAGACAGGAAGAGAATCGGCTACACCTTC. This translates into CARKDRKRIGYTF.

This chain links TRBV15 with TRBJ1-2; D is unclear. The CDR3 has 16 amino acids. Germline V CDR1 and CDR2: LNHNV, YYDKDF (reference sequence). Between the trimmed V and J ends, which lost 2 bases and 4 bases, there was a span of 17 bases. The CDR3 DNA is TGTGCCACCAGCAGAATGTCACAGTCTATTATCTATGGCTACACCTTC. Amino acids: CATSRMSQSIIYGYTF.

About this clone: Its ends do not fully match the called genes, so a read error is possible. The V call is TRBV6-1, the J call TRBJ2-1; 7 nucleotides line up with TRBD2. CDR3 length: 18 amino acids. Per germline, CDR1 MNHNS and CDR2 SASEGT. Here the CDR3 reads CASTEYRDYWSSYNEQFF. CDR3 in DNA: TGTGCCAGCACTGAATACCGGGACTATTGGAGCTCCTACAATGAGCAGTTCTTC.

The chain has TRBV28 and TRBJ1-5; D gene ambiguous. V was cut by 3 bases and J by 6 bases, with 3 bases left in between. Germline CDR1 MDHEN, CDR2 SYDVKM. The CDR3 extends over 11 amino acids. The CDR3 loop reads CASSFVQPQHF. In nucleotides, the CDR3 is TGTGCCAGCAGTTTCGTTCAGCCCCAGCATTTT. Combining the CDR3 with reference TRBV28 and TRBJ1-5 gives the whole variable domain DVKVTQSSRYLVKRTGEKVFLECVQDMDHENMFWYRQDPGLGLRLIYFSYDVKMKEKGDIPEGYSVSREKKERFSLILESASTNQTSMYLCASSFVQPQHFGDGTRLSIL.

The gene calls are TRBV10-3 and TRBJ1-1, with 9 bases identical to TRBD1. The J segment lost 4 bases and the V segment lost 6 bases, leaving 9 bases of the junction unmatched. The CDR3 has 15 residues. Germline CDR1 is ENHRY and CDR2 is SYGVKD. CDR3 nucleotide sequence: TGTGCCATCAGCCTCGGACAGGGGATTTCCACTGAAGCTTTCTTT. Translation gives CAISLGQGISTEAFF.

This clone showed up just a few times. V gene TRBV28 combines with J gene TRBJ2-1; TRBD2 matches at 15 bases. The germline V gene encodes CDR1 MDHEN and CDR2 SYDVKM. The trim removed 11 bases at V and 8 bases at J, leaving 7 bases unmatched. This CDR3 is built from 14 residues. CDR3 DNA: TGTGCCTGTTCGGGACTAGCGGGAGGCGATGAGCAGTTCTTC. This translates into CACSGLAGGDEQFF.

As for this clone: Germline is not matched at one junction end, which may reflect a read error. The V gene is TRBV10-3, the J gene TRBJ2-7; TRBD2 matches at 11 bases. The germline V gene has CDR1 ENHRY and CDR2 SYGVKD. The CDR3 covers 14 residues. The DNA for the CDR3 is TGTGCCATCAGTGTCCTTACTAGCGGGAGCCCTAAGGTCTTC. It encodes CAISVLTSGSPKVF.

The CDR3 coding sequence is TGTGCCAGCAGTTTGACAGGGGTGGTCTATGGCTACACCTTC. It yields the protein CASSLTGVVYGYTF. The rearrangement links TRBV27 to TRBJ1-2; 8 bases align to TRBD1. The V gene end was trimmed by 3 bases and the J gene end by 4 bases; junction bases not matched to a gene: 4. The germline V gene has CDR1 MNHEY and CDR2 SMNVEV (reference sequence). The length of the CDR3 is 14 residues.

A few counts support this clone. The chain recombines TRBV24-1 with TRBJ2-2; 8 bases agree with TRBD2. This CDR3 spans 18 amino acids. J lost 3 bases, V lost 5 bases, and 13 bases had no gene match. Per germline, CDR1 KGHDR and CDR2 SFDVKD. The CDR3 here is CATSAPASGFRDTGELFF. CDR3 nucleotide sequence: TGTGCCACCAGTGCCCCAGCTAGCGGGTTTAGGGACACCGGGGAGCTGTTTTTT.

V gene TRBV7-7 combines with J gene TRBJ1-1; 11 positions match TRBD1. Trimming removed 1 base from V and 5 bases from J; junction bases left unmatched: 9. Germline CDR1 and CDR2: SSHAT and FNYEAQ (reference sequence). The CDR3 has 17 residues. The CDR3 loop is CASSLDGQGATGTEAFF. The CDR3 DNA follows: TGTGCCAGCAGCTTAGATGGACAGGGGGCAACTGGGACTGAAGCTTTCTTT.

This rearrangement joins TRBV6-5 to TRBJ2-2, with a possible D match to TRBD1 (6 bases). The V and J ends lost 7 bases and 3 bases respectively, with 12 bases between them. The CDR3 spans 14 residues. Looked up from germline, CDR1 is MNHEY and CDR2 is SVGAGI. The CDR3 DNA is TGTGCCAGCATGACAGGTCCATACACCGGGGAGCTGTTTTTT. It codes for CASMTGPYTGELFF.

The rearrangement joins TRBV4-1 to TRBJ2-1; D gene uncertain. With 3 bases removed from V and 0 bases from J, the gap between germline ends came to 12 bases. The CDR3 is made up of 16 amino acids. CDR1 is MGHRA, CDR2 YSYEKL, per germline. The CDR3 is CASSQPSSSSYNEQFF. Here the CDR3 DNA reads TGCGCCAGCAGCCAGCCCTCATCGAGCTCCTACAATGAGCAGTTCTTC.

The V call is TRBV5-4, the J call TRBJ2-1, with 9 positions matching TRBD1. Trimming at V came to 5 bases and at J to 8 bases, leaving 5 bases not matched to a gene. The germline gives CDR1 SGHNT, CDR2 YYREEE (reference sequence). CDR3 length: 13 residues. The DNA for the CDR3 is TGTGCCAGCAGTTTGACAGGGGGGGATGAGCAGTTCTTC. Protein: CASSLTGGDEQFF.